The 15 T cell receptor beta chains reported below all come from one sample, sequenced in a study of blood T cell repertoires in COVID-19. This table comes from immunoSEQ multiplex PCR, and its TCRdb copy is limited to in-frame clones, with some not included. Of a few hundred thousand clones listed, roughly 87% are singletons. The specimen sequenced was peripheral blood. The receptors here all came from a man aged 18 to 30 with active or convalescent COVID-19.

CDR3: CASSPGTSGLNEQFF. As DNA, the CDR3 is TGTGCCAGCAGCCCGGGGACTAGCGGACTTAATGAGCAGTTCTTC. The V and J genes are TRBV7-3 and TRBJ2-1; TRBD2 aligns across 11 bases. V lost 5 bases and J lost 7; bases outside the gene matches: 7. This CDR3 is built from 15 residues. Germline CDR1 SGHTA, CDR2 FQGTGA.

The chain joins TRBV11-2 to TRBJ1-4; 10 nucleotides match TRBD1. The CDR3 consists of 15 residues. Losses at the gene ends were 8 bases for V and 7 bases for J; bases not matched to a gene: 10. Per the germline V gene, CDR1 is SGHAT and CDR2 is FQNNGV. CDR3 sequence: CASCRRGDRGEKLFF. The CDR3 region has the DNA TGTGCCAGCTGCCGGCGGGGGGACAGGGGTGAAAAACTGTTTTTT.

This clone was found once. The rearrangement uses TRBV7-8 and TRBJ1-2; no reliable D call. V lost 4 bases and J lost 7, with 16 bases in between. Germline V gene lookup returns CDR1 SGHVS and CDR2 FQNEAQ. The CDR3 is 14 amino acids. The CDR3 nucleotides are TGTGCCAGCAGCTCCGATCGGTTGTTTGGTGGCTACACCTTC. The encoded protein is CASSSDRLFGGYTF.

CDR3 DNA sequence: TGTGCCACCAGCGCGGGGACTAGCGGGACAAATACGCAGTATTTT. Translation gives CATSAGTSGTNTQYF. This chain joins TRBV24-1 and TRBJ2-3, with TRBD2 identical over 13 bases. Germline V lookup: CDR1 KGHDR, CDR2 SFDVKD. V gave up 7 bases and J gave up 7 bases; unmatched junction bases: 7. The CDR3 runs to 15 residues.

The chain is built from TRBV19 and TRBJ1-1; a weak D match, TRBD1 (5 bases). Germline CDR1 reads LNHDA; CDR2 reads SQIVND (reference sequence). Trimming removed 3 bases at V and 4 bases at J, with 9 bases between. This CDR3 is built from 13 residues. Here the CDR3 reads CASSIGQGTEAFF. The CDR3 region has the DNA TGTGCCAGTAGTATCGGGCAGGGCACTGAAGCTTTCTTT. Combining the CDR3 with reference TRBV19 and TRBJ1-1 gives the whole variable domain DGGITQSPKYLFRKEGQNVTLSCEQNLNHDAMYWYRQDPGQGLRLIYYSQIVNDFQKGDIAEGYSVSREKKESFPLTVTSAQKNPTAFYLCASSIGQGTEAFFGQGTRLTVV.

The chain links TRBV27 to TRBJ2-1, with 9 bases fitting TRBD2. Germline V lookup: CDR1 MNHEY, CDR2 SMNVEV (reference sequence). The J segment lost 8 bases and the V segment lost 6 bases, leaving 11 bases of the junction unmatched. The CDR3 has 15 residues. CDR3: CASRSPSGMFDEQFF. CDR3 sequence (DNA): TGTGCCAGCAGGTCTCCTAGCGGGATGTTCGATGAGCAGTTCTTC.

This chain joins TRBV19 and TRBJ1-1; a weak D match, TRBD1 (6 bases). This CDR3 contains 15 residues. Trimming pared 3 bases from V and 0 bases from J, leaving 11 bases between. The germline V gene has CDR1 LNHDA and CDR2 SQIVND (reference sequence). CDR3: CASSIGQHMNTEAFF. Here the CDR3 DNA reads TGTGCCAGTAGTATTGGACAGCACATGAACACTGAAGCTTTCTTT.

The chain joins TRBV27 to TRBJ1-4; tentative D call: TRBD1 (5 bases). Germline values: CDR1 MNHEY, CDR2 SMNVEV (reference sequence). This CDR3 spans 14 amino acids. Trimming stripped 3 bases from V and 6 bases from J, with 11 bases between. The CDR3 loop reads CASSLRGGYEKLFF. CDR3 nucleotide sequence: TGTGCCAGCAGTTTGCGGGGGGGGTATGAAAAACTGTTTTTT.

This clone was recorded only once. The rearrangement links TRBV7-9 to TRBJ1-4, with 7 bases matching TRBD1. J was trimmed by 4 bases and V by 1 base; bases with no gene match: 12. This CDR3 region has 18 residues. Germline V gene sequence: CDR1 SEHNR, CDR2 FQNEAQ (reference sequence). The CDR3: CASSLDLRDSYYNEKLFF. CDR3 nucleotides: TGTGCCAGCAGCTTAGATCTCCGGGACAGTTATTATAATGAAAAACTGTTTTTT.

The chain carries TRBV14 and TRBJ2-1, with 15 bases that match TRBD2. J was trimmed by 3 bases and V by 3 bases; bases with no gene match: 6. Germline values: CDR1 SGHDN, CDR2 FVKESK. The CDR3 is 18 amino acids. The CDR3 is CASSQPGLAGGHYNEQFF. The CDR3 nucleotides are TGTGCCAGCAGCCAGCCGGGACTAGCGGGAGGCCACTACAATGAGCAGTTCTTC.

The rearrangement uses TRBV7-6 and TRBJ2-5, with D perhaps TRBD1 (6 bases). Trimming removed 5 bases at V and 1 base at J, with 14 bases between. From germline, CDR1 is SGHVS and CDR2 FNYEAQ. CDR3 length: 15 amino acids. DNA of the CDR3: TGTGCCAGCAGCCAAGGGACAAAAATCCAAGAGACCCAGTACTTC. Translation: CASSQGTKIQETQYF. Based on the CDR3 plus reference TRBV7-6 and TRBJ2-5, the full variable domain is GAGVSQSPRYKVTKRGQDVALRCDPISGHVSLYWYRQALGQGPEFLTYFNYEAQQDKSGLPNDRFSAERPEGSISTLTIQRTEQRDSAMYRCASSQGTKIQETQYFGPGTRLLVL.

The chain is built from TRBV6-1 and TRBJ2-7; 14 nucleotides line up with TRBD2. V was clipped by 3 bases and J by 6 bases; unmatched bases: 10. Germline V gene data show CDR1 as MNHNS and CDR2 as SASEGT. The CDR3 runs to 17 residues. The CDR3 here is CASSDRTRTSGRSEQYF. DNA for the CDR3: TGTGCCAGCAGTGATCGAACTCGGACTAGCGGGAGGAGCGAGCAGTACTTC.

The gene calls are TRBV9 and TRBJ2-1; 7 nucleotides line up with TRBD2. The germline V gene has CDR1 SGDLS and CDR2 YYNGEE. With 3 bases clipped from V and 8 bases from J, the junction kept 11 bases outside the gene matches. This CDR3 has 15 residues. The CDR3 sequence is CASSALAGFVDEQFF. CDR3 DNA: TGTGCCAGCAGCGCGTTAGCGGGTTTTGTGGATGAGCAGTTCTTC.

The genes are TRBV2 and TRBJ2-3; tentatively, D is TRBD1 (6 bases). Trimming cost V 7 bases and J 0 bases, with 11 bases left between them. This CDR3 spans 14 amino acids. CDR1 and CDR2 (germline): SNHLY, FYNNEI. CDR3 in DNA: TGTGCCAGCACCGGGACACAAAGCACAGATACGCAGTATTTT. This codes for CASTGTQSTDTQYF.

This clone has a single count. V usage is TRBV4-2 and J usage is TRBJ2-5, with D hard to call. The length of the CDR3 is 15 residues. V lost 0 bases and J 0 bases, leaving 8 bases between the germline ends. Per germline, CDR1 LGHNA and CDR2 YNFKEQ. The CDR3 DNA reads TGTGCCAGCAGCCAAGATGAGGCAGACCAAGAGACCCAGTACTTC. Encoded protein: CASSQDEADQETQYF.